This passage covers 3 T cell receptor beta chains from one sample sequenced in a study of identical twins. From the 5' RACE reads, TCRdb called clonotypes with MiXCR, one entry per CDR3 protein. The sample includes roughly 1,500,000 distinct CDR3 sequences, around 33% of them seen just once. Input material: cord blood. These receptors were collected from a newborn girl in good health.

Ten or more counts support this clonotype. J is TRBJ2-4 and V is TRBV7-9; weak D call: TRBD2 (5 bases). The germline V gene encodes CDR1 SEHNR and CDR2 FQNEAQ (reference sequence). The V and J ends lost 3 bases and 13 bases respectively, with 16 bases between them. The CDR3 runs to 13 residues. For the CDR3, the DNA is TGTGCCAGCAGCTTCTCACGGCGGTGGGAGCAGTACTTC. Protein sequence: CASSFSRRWEQYF.

This clonotype showed up just a few times. The genes are TRBV3-1 and TRBJ1-1, with unresolved D. Germline CDR1 LGHDT, CDR2 YNNKEL (reference sequence). The CDR3 totals 13 residues. Between the trimmed V and J ends, which lost 4 bases and 4 bases, there was a span of 10 bases. The CDR3 reads CASSPAGITEAFF. CDR3 nucleotide sequence: TGTGCCAGCAGCCCAGCAGGCATCACTGAAGCTTTCTTT.

The DNA for the CDR3 is TGCAGTGCTAGGTCTAGCGGGGGGGCCGCGGAGACCCAGTACTTC. Translating gives CSARSSGGAAETQYF. The rearrangement links TRBV20-1 to TRBJ2-5; 12 nucleotides agree with TRBD2. Germline CDR1 reads DFQATT; CDR2 reads SNEGSKA (reference sequence). V lost 3 bases and J lost 5; bases outside the gene matches: 7. The CDR3 loop spans 15 amino acids.